The clone carrying this T cell receptor (beta chain) has ten or more counts. Regarding time point: newly diagnosed GD, antithyroid drugs for less than 3 months. Generation of the TCR library employed RNA extracted from PBMCs. Arm-PCR of CDR3 regions with iRepertoire HTBI primers generated TCR beta libraries. TCRdb reprocessed the multiplex PCR reads via MiXCR and lists one record per CDR3 protein. Here the sample spans about 320,000 distinct CDR3 sequences, roughly 18% being singletons. The data are from a study of regulatory T cells in long-lasting Graves disease. Looked up from germline, CDR1 is SGHRS and CDR2 is YFSETQ. The length of the CDR3 is 15 residues. The V and J ends lost 0 bases and 0 bases respectively, with 9 bases between them.

The clonotype was recovered from a female donor with Graves disease. V is TRBV5-1 and J is TRBJ1-1; D unresolved. This material consisted of peripheral blood mononuclear cells (PBMCs), taken at new diagnosis, from a patient treated with antithyroid drugs. The chain's CDR3 is CASSLAVSMNTEAFF. CDR3 nucleotide sequence: TGCGCCAGCAGCTTGGCTGTCAGCATGAACACTGAAGCTTTCTTT.